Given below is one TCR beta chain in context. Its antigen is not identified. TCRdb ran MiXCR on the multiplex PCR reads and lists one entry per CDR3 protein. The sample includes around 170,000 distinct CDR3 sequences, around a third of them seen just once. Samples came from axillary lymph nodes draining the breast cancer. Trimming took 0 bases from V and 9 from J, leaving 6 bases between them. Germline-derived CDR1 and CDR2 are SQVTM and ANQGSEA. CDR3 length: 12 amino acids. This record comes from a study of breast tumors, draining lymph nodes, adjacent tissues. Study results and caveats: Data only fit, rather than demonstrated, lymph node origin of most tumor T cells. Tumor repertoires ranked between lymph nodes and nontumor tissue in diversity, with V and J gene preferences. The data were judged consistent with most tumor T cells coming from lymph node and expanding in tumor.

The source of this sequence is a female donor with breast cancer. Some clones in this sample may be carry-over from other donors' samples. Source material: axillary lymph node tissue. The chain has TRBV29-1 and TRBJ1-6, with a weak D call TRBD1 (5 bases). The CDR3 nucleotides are TGCAGCGTTGAAGATGGGACTTCACCCCTCCACTTT. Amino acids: CSVEDGTSPLHF.